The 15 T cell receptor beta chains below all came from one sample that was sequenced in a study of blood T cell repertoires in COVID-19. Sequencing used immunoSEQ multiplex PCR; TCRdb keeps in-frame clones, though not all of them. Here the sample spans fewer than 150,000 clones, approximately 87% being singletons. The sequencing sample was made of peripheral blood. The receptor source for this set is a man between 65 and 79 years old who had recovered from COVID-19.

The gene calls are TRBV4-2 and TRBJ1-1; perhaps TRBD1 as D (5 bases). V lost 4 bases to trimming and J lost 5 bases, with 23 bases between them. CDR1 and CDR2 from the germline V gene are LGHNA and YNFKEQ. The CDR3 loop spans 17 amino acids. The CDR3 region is CASSPGRGSRLRTEAFF. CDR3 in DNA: TGTGCCAGCAGCCCCGGGAGGGGAAGTCGATTGAGGACTGAAGCTTTCTTT.

The CDR3 region has the DNA TGTGCCAGCAGCTCCCCGGGACTGCAGGACAATGAGCAGTTCTTC. Protein: CASSSPGLQDNEQFF. This chain links TRBV5-4 with TRBJ2-1, with D possibly matching TRBD2 (6 bases). The germline V gene has CDR1 SGHNT and CDR2 YYREEE (reference sequence). The V gene lost 3 bases and the J gene lost 5 bases, with 15 bases spanning the gap. The CDR3 runs to 15 residues.

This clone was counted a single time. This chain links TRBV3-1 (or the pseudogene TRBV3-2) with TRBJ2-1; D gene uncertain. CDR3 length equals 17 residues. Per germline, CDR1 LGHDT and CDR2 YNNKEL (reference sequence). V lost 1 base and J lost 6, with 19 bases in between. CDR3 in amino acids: CASSQALYYAVGNEQFF. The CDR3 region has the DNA TGTGCCAGCAGCCAAGCCCTATACTACGCTGTCGGCAATGAGCAGTTCTTC.

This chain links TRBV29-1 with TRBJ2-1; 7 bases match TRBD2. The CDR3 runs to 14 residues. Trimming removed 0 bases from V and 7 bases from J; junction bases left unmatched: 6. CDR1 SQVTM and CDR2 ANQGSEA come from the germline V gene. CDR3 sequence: CSVEDPQGGNEQFF. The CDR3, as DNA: TGCAGCGTTGAAGATCCCCAGGGAGGGAATGAGCAGTTCTTC.

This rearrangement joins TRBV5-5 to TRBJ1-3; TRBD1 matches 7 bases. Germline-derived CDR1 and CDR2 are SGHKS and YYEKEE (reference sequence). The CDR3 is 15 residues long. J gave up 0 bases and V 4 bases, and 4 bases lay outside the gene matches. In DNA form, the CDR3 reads TGTGCCAGCAGCCTGGGACAGCTCTCTGGAAACACCATATATTTT. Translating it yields CASSLGQLSGNTIYF.

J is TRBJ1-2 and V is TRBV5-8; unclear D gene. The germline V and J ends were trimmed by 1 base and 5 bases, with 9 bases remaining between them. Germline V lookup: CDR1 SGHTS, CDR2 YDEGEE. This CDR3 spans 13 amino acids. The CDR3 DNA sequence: TGTGCCAGCAGCTTGCAGCGAGAATATGGCTACACCTTC. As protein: CASSLQREYGYTF.

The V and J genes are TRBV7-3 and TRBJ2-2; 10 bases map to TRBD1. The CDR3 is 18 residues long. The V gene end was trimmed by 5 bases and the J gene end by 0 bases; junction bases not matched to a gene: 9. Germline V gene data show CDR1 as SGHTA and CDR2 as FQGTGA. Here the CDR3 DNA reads TGTGCCAGCAGCCCCGAGCCGGACAGGGGGGCGAACACCGGGGAGCTGTTTTTT. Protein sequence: CASSPEPDRGANTGELFF.

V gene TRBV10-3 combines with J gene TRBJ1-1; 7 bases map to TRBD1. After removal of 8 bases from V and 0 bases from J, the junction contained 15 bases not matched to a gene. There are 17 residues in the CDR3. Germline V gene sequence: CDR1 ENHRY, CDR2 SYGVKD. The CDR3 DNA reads TGTGCCATCGACCGGGTGTACCGGACAGGTCTGAACACTGAAGCTTTCTTT. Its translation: CAIDRVYRTGLNTEAFF.

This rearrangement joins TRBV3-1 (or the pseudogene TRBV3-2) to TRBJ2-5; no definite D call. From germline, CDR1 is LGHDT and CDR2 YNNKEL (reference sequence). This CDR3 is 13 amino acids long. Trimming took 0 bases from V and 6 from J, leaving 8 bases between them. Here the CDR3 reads CASSQEVGQTQYF. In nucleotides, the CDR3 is TGTGCCAGCAGCCAAGAGGTCGGTCAGACCCAGTACTTC.

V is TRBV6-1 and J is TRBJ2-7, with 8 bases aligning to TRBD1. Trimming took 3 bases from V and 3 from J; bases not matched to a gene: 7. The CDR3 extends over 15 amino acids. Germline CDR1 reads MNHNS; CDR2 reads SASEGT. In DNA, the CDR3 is TGTGCCAGCAGTGATAGGGACAGGCTCAACTACGAGCAGTACTTC. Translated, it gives CASSDRDRLNYEQYF.

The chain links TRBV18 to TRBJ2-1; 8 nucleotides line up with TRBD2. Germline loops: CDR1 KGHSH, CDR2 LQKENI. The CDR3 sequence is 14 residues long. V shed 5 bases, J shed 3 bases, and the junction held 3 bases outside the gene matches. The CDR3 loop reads CASSGTRVYNEQFF. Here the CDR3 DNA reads TGTGCCAGCTCAGGGACTAGGGTCTACAATGAGCAGTTCTTC.

The chain's CDR3 is CAISEPRFGGGIRTEAFF. The CDR3 coding sequence is TGTGCCATCAGTGAGCCCCGTTTTGGGGGCGGAATTAGGACTGAAGCTTTCTTT. The gene calls are TRBV10-3 and TRBJ1-1; a possible D gene is TRBD1 (6 bases). The CDR3 totals 18 residues. From germline, CDR1 is ENHRY and CDR2 SYGVKD. Trimming took off 2 bases at V and 5 bases at J, with 24 bases between the two ends.

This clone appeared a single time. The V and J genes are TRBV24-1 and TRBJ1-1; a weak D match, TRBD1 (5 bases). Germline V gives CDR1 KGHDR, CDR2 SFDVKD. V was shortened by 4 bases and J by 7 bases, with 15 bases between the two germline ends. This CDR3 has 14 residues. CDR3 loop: CATSESGRVGEAFF. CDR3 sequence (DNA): TGTGCCACCAGTGAATCAGGGAGGGTGGGTGAAGCTTTCTTT.

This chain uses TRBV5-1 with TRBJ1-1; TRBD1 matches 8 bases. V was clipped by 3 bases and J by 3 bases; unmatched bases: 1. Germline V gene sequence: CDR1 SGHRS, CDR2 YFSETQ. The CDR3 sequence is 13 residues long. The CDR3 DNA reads TGCGCCAGCAGCTACAGGGGGGACACTGAAGCTTTCTTT. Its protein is CASSYRGDTEAFF.

This chain's CDR3 is CASSLAEDRGQTGYTF. The CDR3, as DNA: TGCGCCAGCAGCTTGGCGGAGGACAGGGGGCAAACGGGCTACACCTTC. This sequence joins TRBV5-1 and TRBJ1-2; TRBD1 matches at 11 bases. There are 16 residues in the CDR3. V shed 0 bases and J 8 bases; nucleotides not matched to a gene: 9. CDR1 and CDR2 (germline): SGHRS, YFSETQ.